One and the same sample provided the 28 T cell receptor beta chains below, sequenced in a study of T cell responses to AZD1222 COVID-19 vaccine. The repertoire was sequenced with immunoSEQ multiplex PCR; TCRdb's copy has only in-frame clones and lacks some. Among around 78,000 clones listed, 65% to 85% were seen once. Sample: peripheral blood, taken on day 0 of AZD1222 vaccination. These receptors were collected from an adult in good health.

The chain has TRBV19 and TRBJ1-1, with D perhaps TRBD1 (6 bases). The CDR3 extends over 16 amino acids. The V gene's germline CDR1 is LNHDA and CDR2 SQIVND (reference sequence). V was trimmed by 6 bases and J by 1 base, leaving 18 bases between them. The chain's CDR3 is CASRTSGTSRNTEAFF. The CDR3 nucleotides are TGTGCCAGTAGGACCTCCGGGACATCACGGAACACTGAAGCTTTCTTT.

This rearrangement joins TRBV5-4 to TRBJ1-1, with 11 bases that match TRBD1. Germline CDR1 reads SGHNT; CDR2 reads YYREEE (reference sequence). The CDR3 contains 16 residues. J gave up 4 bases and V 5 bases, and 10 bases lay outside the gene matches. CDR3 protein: CASRWGFGTGGTEAFF. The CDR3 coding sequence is TGTGCCAGCAGGTGGGGGTTCGGGACAGGGGGCACTGAAGCTTTCTTT.

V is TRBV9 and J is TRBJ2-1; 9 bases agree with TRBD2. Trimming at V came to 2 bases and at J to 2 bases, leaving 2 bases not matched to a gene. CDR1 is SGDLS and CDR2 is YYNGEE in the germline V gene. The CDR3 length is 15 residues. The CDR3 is CASSVSGGPYNEQFF. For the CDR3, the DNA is TGTGCCAGCAGCGTTAGCGGGGGCCCCTACAATGAGCAGTTCTTC.

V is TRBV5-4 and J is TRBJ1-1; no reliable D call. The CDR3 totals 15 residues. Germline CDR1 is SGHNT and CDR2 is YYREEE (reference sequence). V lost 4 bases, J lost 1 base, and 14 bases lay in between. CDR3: CASSPEIGRNTEAFF. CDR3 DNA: TGTGCCAGCAGCCCGGAGATAGGGCGGAACACTGAAGCTTTCTTT.

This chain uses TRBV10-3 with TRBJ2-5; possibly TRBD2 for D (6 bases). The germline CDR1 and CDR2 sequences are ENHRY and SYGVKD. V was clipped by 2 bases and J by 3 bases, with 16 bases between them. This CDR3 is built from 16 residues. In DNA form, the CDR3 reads TGTGCCATCAGTGAGGGCGTGGGACTGGGCGAAGAGACCCAGTACTTC. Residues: CAISEGVGLGEETQYF.

DNA of the CDR3: TGTGCCAGCAGCGTAGCGGGAGGGCCTGGGGAGCAGTACTTC. Translation: CASSVAGGPGEQYF. J is TRBJ2-7 and V is TRBV9; 8 nucleotides align to TRBD2. This CDR3 spans 14 amino acids. Trimming cost V 0 bases and J 7 bases; bases outside gene matches: 6. Germline-derived CDR1 and CDR2 are SGDLS and YYNGEE.

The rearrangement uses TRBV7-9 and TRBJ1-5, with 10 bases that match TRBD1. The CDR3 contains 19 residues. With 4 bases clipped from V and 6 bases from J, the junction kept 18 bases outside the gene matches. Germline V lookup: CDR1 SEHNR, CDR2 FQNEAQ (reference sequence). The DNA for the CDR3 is TGTGCCAGCAGCTCACGCTGGCCCGGGACAGGGGTCTCAATTCAGCCCCAGCATTTT. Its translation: CASSSRWPGTGVSIQPQHF.

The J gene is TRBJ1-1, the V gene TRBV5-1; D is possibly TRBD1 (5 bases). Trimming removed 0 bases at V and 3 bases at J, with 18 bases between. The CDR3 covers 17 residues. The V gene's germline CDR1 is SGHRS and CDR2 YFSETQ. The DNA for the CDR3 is TGCGCCAGCAGCTTGGAAGCTAGGGAGGAGGGGTACACTGAAGCTTTCTTT. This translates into CASSLEAREEGYTEAFF. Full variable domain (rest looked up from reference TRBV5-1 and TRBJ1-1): KAGVTQTPRYLIKTRGQQVTLSCSPISGHRSVSWYQQTPGQGLQFLFEYFSETQRNKGNFPGRFSGRQFSNSRSEMNVSTLELGDSALYLCASSLEAREEGYTEAFFGQGTRLTVV.

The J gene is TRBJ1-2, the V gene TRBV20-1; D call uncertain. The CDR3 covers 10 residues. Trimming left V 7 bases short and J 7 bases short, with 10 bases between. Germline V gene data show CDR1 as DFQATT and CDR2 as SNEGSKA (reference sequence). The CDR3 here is CSGTTSGYTF. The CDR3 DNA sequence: TGCAGTGGGACTACAAGTGGCTACACCTTC.

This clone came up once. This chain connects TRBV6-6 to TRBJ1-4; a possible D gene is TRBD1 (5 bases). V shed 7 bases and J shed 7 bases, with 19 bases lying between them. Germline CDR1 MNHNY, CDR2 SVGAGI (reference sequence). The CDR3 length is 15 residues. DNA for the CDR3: TGTGCCAGCACCCCGGGGCCCGGTGCAACTGAAAAACTGTTTTTT. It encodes CASTPGPGATEKLFF.

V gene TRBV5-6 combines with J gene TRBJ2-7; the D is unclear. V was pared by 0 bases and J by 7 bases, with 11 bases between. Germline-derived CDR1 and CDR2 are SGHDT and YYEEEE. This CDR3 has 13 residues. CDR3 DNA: TGTGCCAGCAGCTTGGGGGTCTGGGGAGAGCAGTACTTC. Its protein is CASSLGVWGEQYF.

CDR3 in DNA: TGTGCCAGCAGTCGAACAGCGGGGGGTGCCTACAATGAGCAGTTCTTC. This encodes CASSRTAGGAYNEQFF. The gene calls are TRBV27 and TRBJ2-1; 9 nucleotides match TRBD2. This CDR3 contains 16 residues. Looked up from germline, CDR1 is MNHEY and CDR2 is SMNVEV (reference sequence). Unmatched junction bases numbered 7, after V lost 5 bases and J lost 2 bases.

DNA for the CDR3: TGTGCCAGCAGCTTGGCGGCAGGCCGAACCTACGAGCAGTACTTC. It specifies CASSLAAGRTYEQYF. The chain combines TRBV5-5 with TRBJ2-7; D not resolved. Trimming removed 0 bases from V and 2 bases from J, with 12 bases in between. Per the germline V gene, CDR1 is SGHKS and CDR2 is YYEKEE (reference sequence). This CDR3 is 15 amino acids long.

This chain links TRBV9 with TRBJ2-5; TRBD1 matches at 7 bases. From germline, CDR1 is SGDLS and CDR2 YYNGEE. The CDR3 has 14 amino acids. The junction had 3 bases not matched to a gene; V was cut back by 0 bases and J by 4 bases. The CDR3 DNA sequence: TGTGCCAGCAGCGTAGAGGGGGCCGGAGAGACCCAGTACTTC. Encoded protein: CASSVEGAGETQYF.

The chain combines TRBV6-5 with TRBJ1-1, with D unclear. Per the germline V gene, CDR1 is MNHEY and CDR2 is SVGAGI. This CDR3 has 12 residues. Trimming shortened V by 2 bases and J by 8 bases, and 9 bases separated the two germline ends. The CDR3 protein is CASSYGLGEAFF. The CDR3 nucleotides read TGTGCCAGCAGTTACGGACTAGGGGAAGCTTTCTTT.

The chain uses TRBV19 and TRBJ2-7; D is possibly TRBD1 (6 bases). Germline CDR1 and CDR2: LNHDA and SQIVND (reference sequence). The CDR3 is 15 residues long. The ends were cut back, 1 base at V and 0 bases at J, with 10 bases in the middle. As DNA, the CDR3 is TGTGCCAGTAGTATAGCAGGGGCTAGCTCCTACGAGCAGTACTTC. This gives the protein CASSIAGASSYEQYF.

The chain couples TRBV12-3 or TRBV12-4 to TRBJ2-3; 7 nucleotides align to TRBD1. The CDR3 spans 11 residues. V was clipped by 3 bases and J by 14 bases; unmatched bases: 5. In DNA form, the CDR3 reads TGTGCCAGCAGTTTTGGACAGGAATGGTATTTT. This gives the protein CASSFGQEWYF.

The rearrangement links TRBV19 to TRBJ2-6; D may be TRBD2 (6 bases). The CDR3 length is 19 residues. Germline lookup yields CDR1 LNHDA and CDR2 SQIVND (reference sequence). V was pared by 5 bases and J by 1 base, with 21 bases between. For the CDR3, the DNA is TGTGCCAGTAGTCCCGGGGGTGGAGGGATGTCGTCTGGGGCCAACGTCCTGACTTTC. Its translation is CASSPGGGGMSSGANVLTF. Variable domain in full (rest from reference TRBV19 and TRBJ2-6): DGGITQSPKYLFRKEGQNVTLSCEQNLNHDAMYWYRQDPGQGLRLIYYSQIVNDFQKGDIAEGYSVSREKKESFPLTVTSAQKNPTAFYLCASSPGGGGMSSGANVLTFGAGSRLTVL.

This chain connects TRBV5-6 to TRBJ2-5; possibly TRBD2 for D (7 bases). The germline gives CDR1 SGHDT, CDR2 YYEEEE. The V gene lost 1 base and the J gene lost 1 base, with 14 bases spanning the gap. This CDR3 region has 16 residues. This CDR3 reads CASSLSGRGPQETQYF. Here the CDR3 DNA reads TGTGCCAGCAGCTTGTCCGGGCGGGGGCCCCAAGAGACCCAGTACTTC.

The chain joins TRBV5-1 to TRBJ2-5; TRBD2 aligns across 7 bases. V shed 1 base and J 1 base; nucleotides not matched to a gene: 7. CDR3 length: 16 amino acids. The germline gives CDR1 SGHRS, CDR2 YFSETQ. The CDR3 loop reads CASSLSLGGGQETQYF. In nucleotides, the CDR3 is TGCGCCAGCAGCTTGTCCTTGGGGGGGGGCCAAGAGACCCAGTACTTC.

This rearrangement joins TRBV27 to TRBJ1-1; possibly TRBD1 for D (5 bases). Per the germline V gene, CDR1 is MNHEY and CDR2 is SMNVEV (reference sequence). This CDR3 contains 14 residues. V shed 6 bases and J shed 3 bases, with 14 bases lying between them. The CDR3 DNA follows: TGTGCCAGCAGACTACTGGACACTGACACTGAAGCTTTCTTT. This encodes CASRLLDTDTEAFF.

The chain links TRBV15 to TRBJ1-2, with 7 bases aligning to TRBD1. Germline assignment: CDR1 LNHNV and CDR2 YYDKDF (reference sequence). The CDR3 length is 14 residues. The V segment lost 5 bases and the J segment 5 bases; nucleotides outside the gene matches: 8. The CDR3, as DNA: TGTGCCACCAGCGGAAGGGTGACAGGGTATGGCTACACCTTC. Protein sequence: CATSGRVTGYGYTF.

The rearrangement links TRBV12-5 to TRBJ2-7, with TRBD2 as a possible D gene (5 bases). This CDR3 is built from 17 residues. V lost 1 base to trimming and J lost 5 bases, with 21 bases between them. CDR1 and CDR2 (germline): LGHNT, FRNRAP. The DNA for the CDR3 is TGTGCTAGTGGTTTGGGCCCTAACGTGGCCGGGAAGAACGAGCAGTACTTC. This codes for CASGLGPNVAGKNEQYF.

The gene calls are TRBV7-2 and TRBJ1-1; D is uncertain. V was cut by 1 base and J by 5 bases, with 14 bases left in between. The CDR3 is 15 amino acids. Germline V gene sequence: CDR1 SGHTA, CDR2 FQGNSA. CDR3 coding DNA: TGTGCCAGCAGCTTAGATCTAGGGCGATGGACTGAAGCTTTCTTT. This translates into CASSLDLGRWTEAFF. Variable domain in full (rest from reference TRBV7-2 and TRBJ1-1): GAGVSQSPSNKVTEKGKDVELRCDPISGHTALYWYRQSLGQGLEFLIYFQGNSAPDKSGLPSDRFSAERTGGSVSTLTIQRTQQEDSAVYLCASSLDLGRWTEAFFGQGTRLTVV.

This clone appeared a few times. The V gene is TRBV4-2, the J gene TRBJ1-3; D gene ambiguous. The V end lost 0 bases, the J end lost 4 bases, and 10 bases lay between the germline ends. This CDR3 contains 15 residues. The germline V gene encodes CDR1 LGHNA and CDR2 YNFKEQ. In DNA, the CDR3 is TGTGCCAGCAGCCAAGATAAGAGCTACGGAAACACCATATATTTT. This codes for CASSQDKSYGNTIYF.

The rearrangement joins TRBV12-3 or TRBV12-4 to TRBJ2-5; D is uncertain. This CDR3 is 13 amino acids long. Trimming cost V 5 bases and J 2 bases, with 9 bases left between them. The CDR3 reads CASSPSEQETQYF. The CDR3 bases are TGTGCCAGCAGTCCAAGTGAGCAAGAGACCCAGTACTTC.

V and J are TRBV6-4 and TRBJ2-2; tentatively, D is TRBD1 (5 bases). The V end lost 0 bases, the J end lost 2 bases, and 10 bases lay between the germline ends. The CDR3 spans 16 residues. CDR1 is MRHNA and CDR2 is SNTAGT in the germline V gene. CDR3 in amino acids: CASSDSPGQNTGELFF. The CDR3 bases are TGTGCCAGCAGTGACTCCCCAGGACAAAACACCGGGGAGCTGTTTTTT.

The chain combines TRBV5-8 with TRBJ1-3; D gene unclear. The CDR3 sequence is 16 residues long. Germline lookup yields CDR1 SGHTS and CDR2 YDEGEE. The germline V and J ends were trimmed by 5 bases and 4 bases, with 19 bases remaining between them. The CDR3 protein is CASRTGSSAAGNTIYF. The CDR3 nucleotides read TGTGCCAGCAGAACCGGGTCTTCTGCAGCCGGAAACACCATATATTTT.